This T cell receptor (beta chain) was observed in a study of blood T cell repertoires in COVID-19. The overall study: The United States, Italy and Spain supplied acute and convalescent COVID-19 samples. PBMCs, B-cell-depleted T cells, or T cells were the source of the cDNA or gDNA that made up the material.

Sequenced by immunoSEQ multiplex PCR; TCRdb stores in-frame clones only, minus some. The top ten clones hold 1.5% to 2% of a sample with around 140,000 clones, over 80% of them seen once. V lost 5 bases to trimming and J lost 9 bases, with 11 bases between them. The length of the CDR3 is 12 residues. The specimen sequenced was peripheral blood. This sequence originates from a human donor in a cohort sampled during active COVID-19. The chain carries TRBV12-3 or TRBV12-4 and TRBJ2-1; maybe TRBD1 (5 bases). CDR3 bases: TGTGCCAGCAGTCCTCAGGGCTTTGAGCAGTTCTTC. The encoded protein is CASSPQGFEQFF.